This paragraph covers one TCR beta chain sequence. Profiled with immunoSEQ multiplex PCR; TCRdb holds only in-frame clones, not every one. The sample yields around 85,000 clones, around 93% seen once. The germline V gene encodes CDR1 MNHEY and CDR2 SMNVEV (reference sequence). The CDR3 has 13 amino acids. Trimming shortened V by 3 bases and J by 5 bases, and 11 bases separated the two germline ends. The data stem from a study of T cell changes during pregnancy in multiple sclerosis. The sample in question was PBMCs, obtained in the first trimester of pregnancy. The chain couples TRBV27 to TRBJ2-7; D may be TRBD2 (5 bases). The receptor was isolated from a female donor in good health, serving as a control in a pregnancy study. Some clones in this sample may be carry-over from other donors' samples. CDR3 in DNA: TGTGCCAGCAGTTTTGGAGGAATAAACGAGCAGTACTTC. Protein sequence: CASSFGGINEQYF.